This T cell receptor (beta chain) was observed in a study of blood T cell repertoires in COVID-19. As regards this clone: At one end, the junction sequence differs from germline, possibly due to a read error.

Data came from immunoSEQ multiplex PCR; TCRdb stores just in-frame clones and leaves some out. The repertoire has 100,000 to 150,000 clones, 81% of them found once; the top ten carry roughly 17%. The specimen was peripheral blood. This receptor was taken from a man younger than 45 with COVID-19, enrolled during active disease.

The CDR3 DNA follows: TGCGCCAGCAGCCCAGCAGGGCTTCATCGGGTCTTC. This sequence encodes CASSPAGLHRVF. The gene calls are TRBV5-1 and TRBJ2-7; a weak D match, TRBD1 (5 bases). Germline V CDR1 and CDR2: SGHRS, YFSETQ. The CDR3 has 12 residues.